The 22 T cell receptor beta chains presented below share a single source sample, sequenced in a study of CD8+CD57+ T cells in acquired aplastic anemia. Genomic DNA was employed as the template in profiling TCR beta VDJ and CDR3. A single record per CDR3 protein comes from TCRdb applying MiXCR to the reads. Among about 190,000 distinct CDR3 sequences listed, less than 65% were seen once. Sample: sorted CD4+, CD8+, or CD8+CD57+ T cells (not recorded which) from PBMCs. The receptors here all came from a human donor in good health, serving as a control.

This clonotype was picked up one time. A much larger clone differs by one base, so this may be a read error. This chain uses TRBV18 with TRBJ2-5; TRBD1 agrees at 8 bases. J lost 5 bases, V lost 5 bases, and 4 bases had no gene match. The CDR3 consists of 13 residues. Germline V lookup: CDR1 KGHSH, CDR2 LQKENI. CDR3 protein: CASSWWDRETQYF. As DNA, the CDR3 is TGTGCCAGCTCATGGTGGGACAGGGAGACCCAGTACTTC.

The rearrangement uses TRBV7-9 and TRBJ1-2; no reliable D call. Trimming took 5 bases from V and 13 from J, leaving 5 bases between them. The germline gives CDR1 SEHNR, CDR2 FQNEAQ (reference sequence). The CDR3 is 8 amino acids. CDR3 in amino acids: CASSATTF. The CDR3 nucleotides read TGTGCCAGCAGCGCCACCACCTTC.

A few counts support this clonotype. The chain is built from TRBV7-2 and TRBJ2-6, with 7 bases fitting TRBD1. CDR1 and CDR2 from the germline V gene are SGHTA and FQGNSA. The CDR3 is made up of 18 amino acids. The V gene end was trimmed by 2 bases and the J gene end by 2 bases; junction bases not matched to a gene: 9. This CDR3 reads CASSLKGAGKAGANVLTF. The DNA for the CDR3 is TGTGCCAGCAGCTTAAAGGGGGCAGGGAAAGCTGGGGCCAACGTCCTGACTTTC. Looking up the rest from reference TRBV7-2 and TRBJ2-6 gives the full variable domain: GAGVSQSPSNKVTEKGKDVELRCDPISGHTALYWYRQSLGQGLEFLIYFQGNSAPDKSGLPSDRFSAERTGGSVSTLTIQRTQQEDSAVYLCASSLKGAGKAGANVLTFGAGSRLTVL.

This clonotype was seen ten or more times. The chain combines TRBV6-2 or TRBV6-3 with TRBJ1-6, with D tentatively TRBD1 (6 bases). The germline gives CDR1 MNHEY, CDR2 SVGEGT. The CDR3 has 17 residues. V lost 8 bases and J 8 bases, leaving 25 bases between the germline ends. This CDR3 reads CASRPLLTGTRDSPLHF. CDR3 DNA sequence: TGTGCCAGCCGCCCTCTACTGACTGGGACACGGGATTCACCCCTCCACTTT.

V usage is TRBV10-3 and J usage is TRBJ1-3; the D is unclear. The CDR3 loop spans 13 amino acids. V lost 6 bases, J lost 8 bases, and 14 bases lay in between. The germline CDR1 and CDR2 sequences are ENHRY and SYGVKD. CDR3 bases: TGTGCCATCAGAATTGATGGAGGGCACACCATATATTTT. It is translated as CAIRIDGGHTIYF.

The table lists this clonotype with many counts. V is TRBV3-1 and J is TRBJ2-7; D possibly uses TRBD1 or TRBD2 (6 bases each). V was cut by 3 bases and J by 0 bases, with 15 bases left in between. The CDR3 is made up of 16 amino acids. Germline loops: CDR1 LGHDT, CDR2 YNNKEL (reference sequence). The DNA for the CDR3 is TGTGCCAGCAGCCAGGGTGGGGGGCTGGGCTCCTACGAGCAGTACTTC. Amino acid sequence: CASSQGGGLGSYEQYF.

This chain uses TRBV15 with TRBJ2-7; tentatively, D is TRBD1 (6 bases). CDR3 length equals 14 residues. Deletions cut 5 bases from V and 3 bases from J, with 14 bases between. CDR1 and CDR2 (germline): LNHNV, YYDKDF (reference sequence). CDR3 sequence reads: CATSGDTGYYEQYF. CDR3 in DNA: TGTGCCACCAGCGGGGACACAGGGTACTACGAGCAGTACTTC.

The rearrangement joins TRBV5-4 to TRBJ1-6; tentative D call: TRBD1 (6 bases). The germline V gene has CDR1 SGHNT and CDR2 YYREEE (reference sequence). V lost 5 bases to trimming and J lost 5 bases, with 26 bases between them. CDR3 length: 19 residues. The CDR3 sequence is CASSFPHGQGNRDNSPLHF. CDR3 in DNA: TGTGCCAGCAGTTTCCCCCACGGGCAGGGGAATAGGGATAATTCACCCCTCCACTTT.

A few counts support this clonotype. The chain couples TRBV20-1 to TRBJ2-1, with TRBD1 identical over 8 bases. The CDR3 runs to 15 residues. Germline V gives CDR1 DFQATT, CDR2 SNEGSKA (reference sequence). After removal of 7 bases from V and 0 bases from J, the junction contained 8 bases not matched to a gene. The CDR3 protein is CSVATGGSSYNEQFF. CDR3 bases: TGCAGTGTTGCAACAGGGGGTAGCTCCTACAATGAGCAGTTCTTC.

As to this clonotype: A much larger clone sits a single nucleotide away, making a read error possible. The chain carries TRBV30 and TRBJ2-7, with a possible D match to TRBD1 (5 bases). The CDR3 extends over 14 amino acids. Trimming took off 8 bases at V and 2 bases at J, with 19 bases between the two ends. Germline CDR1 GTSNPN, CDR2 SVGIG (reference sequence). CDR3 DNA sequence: TGTGCCCGGCGCCTTTGGGGCCGCGCCTACGAGCAGTACTTC. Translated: CARRLWGRAYEQYF.

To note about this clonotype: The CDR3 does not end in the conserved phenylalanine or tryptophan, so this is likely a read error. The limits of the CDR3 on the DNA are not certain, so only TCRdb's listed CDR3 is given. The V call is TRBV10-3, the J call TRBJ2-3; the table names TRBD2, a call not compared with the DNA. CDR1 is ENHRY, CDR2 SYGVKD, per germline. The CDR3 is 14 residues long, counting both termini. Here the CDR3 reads CASKTLEVTDTQCL.

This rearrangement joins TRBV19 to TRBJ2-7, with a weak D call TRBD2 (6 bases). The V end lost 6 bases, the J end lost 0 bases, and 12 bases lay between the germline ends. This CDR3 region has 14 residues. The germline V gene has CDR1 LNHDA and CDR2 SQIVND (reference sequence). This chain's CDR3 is CASRGDSGSYEQYF. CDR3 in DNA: TGTGCCAGTAGGGGGGATAGCGGCTCCTACGAGCAGTACTTC. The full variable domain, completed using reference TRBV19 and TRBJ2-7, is DGGITQSPKYLFRKEGQNVTLSCEQNLNHDAMYWYRQDPGQGLRLIYYSQIVNDFQKGDIAEGYSVSREKKESFPLTVTSAQKNPTAFYLCASRGDSGSYEQYFGPGTRLTVT.

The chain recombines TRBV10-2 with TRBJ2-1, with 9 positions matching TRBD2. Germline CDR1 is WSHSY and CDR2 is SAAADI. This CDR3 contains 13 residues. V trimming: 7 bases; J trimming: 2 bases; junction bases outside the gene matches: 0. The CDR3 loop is CASTSGAYNEQFF. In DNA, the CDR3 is TGCGCCAGCACTAGCGGGGCCTACAATGAGCAGTTCTTC.

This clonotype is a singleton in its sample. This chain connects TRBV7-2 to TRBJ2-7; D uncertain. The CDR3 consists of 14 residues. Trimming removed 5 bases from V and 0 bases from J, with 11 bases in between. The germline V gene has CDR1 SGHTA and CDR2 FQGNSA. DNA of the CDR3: TGTGCCAGCAGCGTAGGATCCGACTCCTACGAGCAGTACTTC. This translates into CASSVGSDSYEQYF. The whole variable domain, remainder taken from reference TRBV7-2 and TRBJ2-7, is GAGVSQSPSNKVTEKGKDVELRCDPISGHTALYWYRQSLGQGLEFLIYFQGNSAPDKSGLPSDRFSAERTGGSVSTLTIQRTQQEDSAVYLCASSVGSDSYEQYFGPGTRLTVT.

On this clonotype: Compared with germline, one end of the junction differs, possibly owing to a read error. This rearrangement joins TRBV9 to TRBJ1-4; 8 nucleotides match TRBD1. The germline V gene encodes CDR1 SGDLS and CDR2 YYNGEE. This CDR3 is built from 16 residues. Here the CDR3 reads CASSVASGTGGEELFF. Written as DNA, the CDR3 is TGCGCCAGCAGCGTCGCCTCCGGGACAGGAGGTGAAGAACTGTTTTTT.

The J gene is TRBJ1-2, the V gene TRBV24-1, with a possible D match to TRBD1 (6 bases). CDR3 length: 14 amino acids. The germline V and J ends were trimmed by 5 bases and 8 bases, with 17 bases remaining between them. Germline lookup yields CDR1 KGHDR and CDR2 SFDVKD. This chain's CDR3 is CATSVKDSGVGYTF. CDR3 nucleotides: TGTGCCACCAGTGTAAAGGACAGCGGGGTCGGCTACACCTTC.

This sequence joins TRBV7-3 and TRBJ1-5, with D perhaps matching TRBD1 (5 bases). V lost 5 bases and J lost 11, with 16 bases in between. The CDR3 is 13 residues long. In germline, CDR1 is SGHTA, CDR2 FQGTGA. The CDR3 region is CASSETVGETQHF. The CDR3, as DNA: TGTGCCAGCAGCGAGACTGTGGGGGAGACCCAGCATTTT.

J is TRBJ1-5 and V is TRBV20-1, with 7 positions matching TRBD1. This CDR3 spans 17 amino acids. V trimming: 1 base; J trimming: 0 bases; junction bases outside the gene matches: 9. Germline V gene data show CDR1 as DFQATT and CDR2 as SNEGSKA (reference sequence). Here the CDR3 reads CSARAPGTVNSNQPQHF. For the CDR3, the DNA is TGCAGTGCTAGAGCACCAGGGACAGTCAATAGCAATCAGCCCCAGCATTTT.

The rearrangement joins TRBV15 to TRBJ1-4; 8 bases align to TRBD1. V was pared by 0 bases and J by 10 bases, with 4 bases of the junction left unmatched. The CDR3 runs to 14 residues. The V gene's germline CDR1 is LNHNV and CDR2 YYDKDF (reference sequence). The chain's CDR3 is CATSRDGDRGKLFF. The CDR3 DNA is TGTGCCACCAGCAGAGATGGAGACAGGGGAAAACTGTTTTTT.

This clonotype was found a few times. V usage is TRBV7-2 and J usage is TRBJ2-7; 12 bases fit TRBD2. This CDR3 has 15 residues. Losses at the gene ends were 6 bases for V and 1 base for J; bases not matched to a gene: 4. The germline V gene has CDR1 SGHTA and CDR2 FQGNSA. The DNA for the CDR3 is TGTGCCAGCAGTCAGACTAGCGGGGGTTCCTACGAGCAGTACTTC. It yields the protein CASSQTSGGSYEQYF.

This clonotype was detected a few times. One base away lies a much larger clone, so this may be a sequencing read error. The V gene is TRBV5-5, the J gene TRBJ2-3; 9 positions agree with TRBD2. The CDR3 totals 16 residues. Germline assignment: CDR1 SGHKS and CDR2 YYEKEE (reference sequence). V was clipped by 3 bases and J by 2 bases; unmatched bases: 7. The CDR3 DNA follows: TGTGCCAGCAGCTCCCAGCGGGGGGCGGACACAGATACGCAGTATTTT. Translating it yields CASSSQRGADTDTQYF.

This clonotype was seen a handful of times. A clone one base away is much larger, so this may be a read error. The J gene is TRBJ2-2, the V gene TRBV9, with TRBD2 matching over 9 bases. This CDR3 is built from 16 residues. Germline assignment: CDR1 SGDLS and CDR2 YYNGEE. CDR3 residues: CASSVGGGVLTGELLF. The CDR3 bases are TGTGCCAGCAGCGTCGGCGGGGGGGTCCTCACCGGGGAGCTGCTTTTT. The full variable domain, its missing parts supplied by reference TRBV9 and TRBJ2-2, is DSGVTQTPKHLITATGQRVTLRCSPRSGDLSVYWYQQSLDQGLQFLIQYYNGEERAKGNILERFSAQQFPDLHSELNLSSLELGDSALYFCASSVGGGVLTGELLFGEGSRLTVL.